This TCR beta chain was sequenced for a study of cytomegalovirus exposure and HLA in healthy donors (dated by TCRdb to 2016 to 2017). Concerning the study at large: According to an earlier analysis of 587 of the donors, roughly 180 million T cells yielded over 100 million unique TCR beta sequences and approximately 280 Gb of sequence data. Of the roughly 400 genotyped donors, 65% to 90% were placed in the genetic ancestry cluster associated with self-reported Caucasian donors. Besides the first cohort of more than 650 subjects, a separate validation cohort made up of around 120 different subjects was used. Rather than using new phenotypic data, the later analysis identified candidate immune exposures from TCR beta sequences and from how often those sequences occurred across donors. A later analysis re-analyzed previously published TCR beta repertoires from 666 donors and added high-resolution HLA genotyping to study TCR occurrence patterns. On average, roughly 200,000 unique TCR beta nucleotide sequences were sequenced per donor among a few hundred genotyped donors of the cohort, with 15% to 20% of those sequences being non-productive. A later genetic analysis used genome-wide SNP genotypes for about three fifths of the 666 donors, treating that subset as a discovery cohort. Roughly 5 DR-DQ haplotypes were handled as single units for association and clustering because linkage in the cohort was strong. Alongside the repertoire data, information on donor age, sex, ethnicity and CMV serostatus was compiled. Using immunosequencing, the study profiled T cell repertoires from around 670 subjects and related those repertoires to cytomegalovirus serostatus. To predict cytomegalovirus infection status, the study brought together high-throughput TCR immunosequencing, statistical association of individual TCRs with disease status, and machine learning. To decide whether each TCR beta V gene segment behaved as functional or pseudogenic, an earlier analysis of some 600 of the donors relied on high-throughput TCR beta sequencing. Both class I and class II loci were covered by HLA typing, at four-digit resolution. An early release covering 550 to 700 HLA-typed donors comprised 250 to 350 gigabases of sequencing data and tens of millions of unique TCR sequences. The study aimed to test whether cataloging public T cell receptors could reveal signatures of past pathogen exposure. All discovery cohort repertoires had been generated on a single sequencing platform. Typing coverage varied by locus: about 620-630 donors for A, B, C, DRB1 and DQB1; some 520 for DQA1; around 610 for DPA1; 450 to 480 for DPB1.

What the study reported, not specific to this receptor: In vitro tests confirmed that a few of the cytomegalovirus-associated TCR beta chains recognize cytomegalovirus antigens. In the study, some 160 TCR beta chains were listed as associated with cytomegalovirus. Across donors, most TCR sequences were observed very rarely, whereas some public TCRs were present in many individuals. Some IMGT-functional V segments, including TRBV6-2 and TRBV6-3, could not be told apart with the 87-base-pair reads, so those segments were excluded. Because HLA typing was missing for some donors at each locus, association tests included only the typed subset. Several of the top co-occurrence clusters appeared to be linked to parvovirus B19, influenza, CMV and Epstein-Barr virus, according to a later analysis. The authors suggested that the approach could potentially be generalized to other disease states and immunological phenotypes. In a later analysis, the rate of TCR association differed among HLA loci, with DRB1 alleles having the most associated TCRs and HLA-C alleles having the fewest. In a later analysis, most CMV-associated TCR beta chains were found to appear HLA-restricted, with HLA associations seemingly driven largely by CMV exposure. Compared with the roughly 600-donor mean, donors in an Asian-associated ancestry cluster had fewer N-insertions in productive TCRs, according to a later genetic analysis. A group of highly shared sequence variants was considered likely to be a technical artifact of the sequencing pipeline. Because counts were too low, approximately 15 rarely observed V segments, including chromosome 9 orphons, were excluded from the earlier analysis of some 590 of the donors. CMV serostatus was the only immune exposure information available for the cohort. Linkage disequilibrium might explain the correlated functional status among segregating V segments, but an unknown experimental factor could not be ruled out. This cohort had only TCR beta chains sequenced, and the lack of alpha or paired-chain data limited which features could be detected. A further reported finding was that TCR beta sequences accurately predicted the HLA-A and HLA-B alleles for most subjects in the first cohort. In a later genetic analysis, a missense DCLRE1C variant was associated with V-gene and J-gene trimming of TCR beta chains, and the association was replicated in an independent cohort. When HLA alleles, especially DR and DQ, strongly co-occurred, TCR associations were difficult to assign to individual alleles. In a later analysis, HLA-associated TCR beta chains were found to be more clonally expanded and to have lower generation probabilities than equally common non-associated chains. Broadly in line with IMGT annotations, most TCR beta V segments showed up in productive rearrangements about 90% or about 30% of the time in an earlier analysis of around 600 of the donors. In both the original and validation cohorts, the classifier was reported to diagnose cytomegalovirus status with high specificity and sensitivity. At a false discovery rate of 0.05, a later analysis linked around 17,000 TCR beta sequences to specific HLA alleles. Sequencing depth was assumed to be roughly uniform across donors in the presence/absence analyses, though that assumption may not hold.

The germline V gene (reference sequence) supplies CDR1 MNHNY and CDR2 SVGAGI. The CDR3, from cysteine to phenylalanine, totals 14 residues. Only the CDR3 region is kept as DNA, spanning 42 bases read in frame from base 1. V sheds 5 bases and J sheds 0 bases, leaving 11 bases between their ends. In total, roughly 670 healthy bone marrow donors made up the cohort. Cohort members were all nominally healthy when sampled, although unrecorded immune exposures were likely present. The donor was CMV seropositive and belonged to the group of 250 to 300 seropositive cohort members. Each donor provided a peripheral blood sample, and peripheral blood mononuclear cells were used for TCR beta sequencing. The Qiagen DNeasy Blood Extraction Kit was used to extract genomic DNA from the blood cell samples. Receptor amplification or capture employed the immunoSEQ multiplex PCR assay. For the multiplex PCR, a mixture combining 60 forward primers for TCR Vbeta segments and 13 reverse primers for TCR Jbeta segments was used. A multiplex PCR assay on genomic DNA amplified the CDR3 region of rearranged TCR beta genes. The Illumina HiSeq System was used to sequence the amplified TCR beta libraries as 87-base-pair reads. As for the original processing: A later analysis counted 65 million to 90 million unique TCR beta chains across the 550 to 750 repertoires, and some 11 million of these chains were shared by at least two donors. To remove PCR and sequencing errors, raw reads were error-corrected and collapsed into unique sequences using a nearest-neighbor algorithm that merged closely related sequences. V, D and J gene segments were assigned by aligning CDR3 sequences to IMGT reference sequences. For a sequence to be retained, at least a six-nucleotide match to both a V gene segment and a J gene segment was required. Rearrangements were classified as productive when the CDR3 lacked stop codons and remained in frame with V and J, and all other rearrangements were classified as non-productive. CDR3 was defined according to IMGT convention as the region running from the second conserved V-encoded cysteine to the conserved J-encoded phenylalanine. In an earlier analysis of more than 550 of the donors, sequences lacking an unambiguous match to a single V gene segment were excluded. An earlier analysis of fewer than 750 of the donors classified V segments as functional when productive rearrangements were above 56.7% and as segregating when the standard deviation between donors was above 5%. To diagnose cytomegalovirus status from the catalog of TCR beta chain sequences, a statistical classification framework was built. V and J gene assignment, in a later analysis, came from comparing TCR nucleotide sequences with IMGT/GENE-DB human TR gene sequences. Using the TCRdist pipeline, a later analysis assigned CDR3 sequences along with most-parsimonious VDJ recombination scenarios. A later analysis defined each TCR beta chain by its CDR3 amino acid sequence plus V-gene family, and excluded reads lacking a unique V-gene family. A later analysis removed several hundred highly shared, low-generation-probability nucleotide sequences to deal with suspected cross-contamination and a sequencing artifact. In a later analysis, a clonal expansion index for each public chain was calculated from normalized within-repertoire ranks of inferred template counts. In a later analysis, generation probabilities were computed with a VDJ recombination model fitted to out-of-frame rearrangements, and the resulting probabilities were checked against IGoR. In a later analysis, hypergeometric tests were used to score TCR-TCR, TCR-HLA and TCR-CMV co-occurrence, with a repertoire-size bias correction applied to TCR pairs. False discovery rates were estimated in a later analysis by permuting HLA or CMV assignments 20 times. In a later analysis, co-occurring TCRs were grouped using DBSCAN, with TCRdist sequence similarity added in when clustering inside HLA-allele-positive subsets. Repertoires with fewer than 30,000 or more than 120,000 public chains, plus five repertoires with anomalous nucleotide sharing, were excluded from co-occurrence clustering. TCRdb retrieved this table from immuneACCESS and kept in-frame rearrangements only. Not all clones are present; in checked studies, unresolved V genes account for under half, and no reason is known for the remainder. Clone size and V and J calls were adopted from that table, with D and trimming inferred from the DNA. For this sample there are 110,000 or so clones; 70% to 85% appear just once. The top ten constitute about 4% of the sample.

Comment on this clone: Its antigen is not yet known. Nothing much larger sits one base from this clone, and base qualities are not available.

The clonotype was recovered from a woman aged 40 to 55 in good health and CMV-seropositive. What was sequenced was PBMCs. The chain is made from TRBV6-6 and TRBJ2-7; the D gene is possibly TRBD1, with 6 bases matching. The DNA is TGTGCCAGCAGTAACAGACAGGCCTCCTACGAGCAGTACTTC. It codes for CASSNRQASYEQYF.